These 21 T cell receptor beta chains were sequenced from one sample in a study of response to subunit inactivated influenza vaccine (dated by TCRdb to between 2018 and 2020). Library preparation used RT-PCR. Sequencing used an Illumina HiSeq 2500. The raw public reads went through TCRdb reprocessing: fastp at Q25, MiXCR clone calling, in-frame beta chains kept. A single entry per CDR3 protein holds the most common genes and DNA from its merged rows. The sample data list about half a million distinct CDR3 sequences, and 25% of these were observed just once. In total, the top ten clones hold approximately 2% of the sample. The sequencing used CD4+ T cells sorted from PBMCs, collected about 5 days after vaccination. Source of these receptors: a man in his fifties or sixties who received an inactivated influenza vaccine. Donor details come from another sample of the same person, matched by shared clones.

Ten or more counts support this clonotype. The V call is TRBV20-1, the J call TRBJ2-3; TRBD2 agrees at 15 bases. Germline CDR1 and CDR2: DFQATT and SNEGSKA (reference sequence). The CDR3 has 14 amino acids. Trimming removed 6 bases from V and 6 bases from J; junction bases left unmatched: 4. The CDR3 loop reads CSATGTSGRDTQYF. In nucleotides, the CDR3 is TGCAGTGCAACCGGGACTAGCGGGAGGGATACGCAGTATTTT.

Many counts were recorded for this clonotype. The V call is TRBV3-1, the J call TRBJ2-7; 10 positions match TRBD2. The germline CDR1 and CDR2 sequences are LGHDT and YNNKEL (reference sequence). The CDR3 spans 13 residues. The trim removed 4 bases at V and 5 bases at J, leaving 2 bases unmatched. The CDR3 region is CASSLAGGNEQYF. For the CDR3, the DNA is TGTGCCAGCAGCCTAGCGGGAGGTAACGAGCAGTACTTC.

In this sample, this clonotype turned up a few times. This chain uses TRBV6-1 with TRBJ1-6; TRBD1 matches at 8 bases. Looked up from germline, CDR1 is MNHNS and CDR2 is SASEGT. Trimming cost V 6 bases and J 7 bases; bases outside gene matches: 8. The CDR3 has 15 residues. The CDR3 region has the DNA TGTGCCAGCAGAACGGGACAGGCGGTGAATTCACCCCTCCACTTT. Protein product: CASRTGQAVNSPLHF.

This clonotype was detected only once. The genes are TRBV19 and TRBJ2-7; TRBD1 aligns across 10 bases. Germline loops: CDR1 LNHDA, CDR2 SQIVND (reference sequence). The CDR3 loop spans 15 amino acids. Losses at the gene ends were 3 bases for V and 0 bases for J; bases not matched to a gene: 2. In nucleotides, the CDR3 is TGTGCCAGTAGTATGGGACAGGGGTTCTCCTACGAGCAGTACTTC. Protein product: CASSMGQGFSYEQYF.

Many counts were recorded for this clonotype. The V call is TRBV10-3, the J call TRBJ2-5; D is undetermined. CDR1 is ENHRY and CDR2 is SYGVKD in the germline V gene. The CDR3 has 12 amino acids. Trimming removed 3 bases from V and 0 bases from J, with 2 bases in between. The CDR3 coding sequence is TGTGCCATCAGTGACAACCAAGAGACCCAGTACTTC. It yields the protein CAISDNQETQYF.

This clonotype came up a few times. This sequence joins TRBV5-1 and TRBJ2-1; 10 bases agree with TRBD2. CDR1 SGHRS and CDR2 YFSETQ come from the germline V gene. V lost 4 bases, J lost 5 bases, and 9 bases stayed unmatched. The CDR3 consists of 16 residues. The CDR3 nucleotides are TGCGCCAGCAGCCCCTCGACTAGCGGGCCCAACAATGAGCAGTTCTTC. Amino acids: CASSPSTSGPNNEQFF.

The chain employs TRBV12-3 or TRBV12-4 and TRBJ2-1; D is undetermined. The V end was cut by 6 bases, the J end by 7 bases, with 13 bases between. There are 13 residues in the CDR3. The CDR3 reads CASSGFLGNEQFF. DNA of the CDR3: TGTGCCAGCAGCGGGTTCCTAGGTAATGAGCAGTTCTTC.

The rearrangement uses TRBV12-3 or TRBV12-4 and TRBJ1-5, with a weak D call TRBD1 (5 bases). The CDR3 is made up of 14 amino acids. The V and J ends lost 3 bases and 4 bases respectively, with 10 bases between them. CDR3: CASSLGPRNQPQHF. The CDR3, as DNA: TGTGCCAGCAGTTTGGGGCCGAGGAATCAGCCCCAGCATTTT.

This clonotype was observed at least ten times. The rearrangement joins TRBV4-3 to TRBJ2-4, with TRBD1 matching 9 bases. The V and J ends lost 4 bases and 6 bases, in that order; junction bases with no gene match: 16. The CDR3 contains 18 residues. The V gene's germline CDR1 is LGHNA and CDR2 YSLEER. CDR3 loop: CASSPLLPGQGNGNIQYF. The CDR3 region has the DNA TGCGCCAGCAGCCCCCTCCTACCGGGACAGGGAAATGGAAACATTCAGTACTTC.

The chain couples TRBV27 to TRBJ2-7; D possibly corresponds to TRBD1 (6 bases). Per germline, CDR1 MNHEY and CDR2 SMNVEV (reference sequence). V was pared by 5 bases and J by 4 bases, with 21 bases between. This CDR3 is built from 16 residues. CDR3 bases: TGTGCCAGCAGTACCTACTTCCGGGACAAGAGTTACGAGCAGTACTTC. Its protein is CASSTYFRDKSYEQYF.

This clonotype appeared once. The rearrangement joins TRBV19 to TRBJ1-2; D is undetermined. There are 17 residues in the CDR3. Trimming cost V 3 bases and J 0 bases, with 17 bases left between them. Germline V gives CDR1 LNHDA, CDR2 SQIVND (reference sequence). The CDR3 spells CASSIFPGGFPNYGYTF. The CDR3 bases are TGTGCCAGTAGTATCTTTCCAGGAGGATTCCCTAACTATGGCTACACCTTC.

CDR3 sequence reads: CASSFSGVANTEAFF. CDR3 sequence (DNA): TGTGCCAGCAGCTTCTCGGGAGTCGCGAACACTGAAGCTTTCTTT. This rearrangement joins TRBV5-8 to TRBJ1-1; D remains ambiguous. V lost 2 bases and J 1 base, leaving 12 bases between the germline ends. The CDR3 consists of 15 residues. Germline CDR1 reads SGHTS; CDR2 reads YDEGEE.

The chain combines TRBV5-6 with TRBJ2-3; a weak D match, TRBD2 (7 bases). The CDR3 is 17 residues long. Trimming pared 3 bases from V and 3 bases from J, leaving 20 bases between. CDR1 is SGHDT, CDR2 YYEEEE, per germline. CDR3 coding DNA: TGTGCCAGCAGCTGGGGGGGGCTCAGGGCCGGTACAGATACGCAGTATTTT. Translating it yields CASSWGGLRAGTDTQYF.

This chain uses TRBV20-1 with TRBJ2-1, with D perhaps TRBD2 (6 bases). Germline V lookup: CDR1 DFQATT, CDR2 SNEGSKA (reference sequence). Trimming cost V 3 bases and J 8 bases, with 20 bases left between them. This CDR3 spans 15 amino acids. CDR3 coding DNA: TGCAGTGCTAGTATTTCGGGGGAGAAACCTCATGAGCAGTTCTTC. Its translation is CSASISGEKPHEQFF.

The chain recombines TRBV12-3 or TRBV12-4 with TRBJ2-7, with 11 positions matching TRBD2. Trimming cost V 6 bases and J 2 bases; bases outside gene matches: 9. The CDR3 extends over 16 amino acids. This CDR3 reads CASRAGTSGEPYEQYF. In nucleotides, the CDR3 is TGTGCCAGCAGGGCCGGGACTAGCGGAGAGCCCTACGAGCAGTACTTC.

The V gene is TRBV11-3, the J gene TRBJ2-1, with D unclear. CDR1 is SGHNT and CDR2 is YENEEA in the germline V gene. V lost 0 bases to trimming and J lost 1 base, with 7 bases between them. The CDR3 runs 15 residues. This CDR3 reads CASSLDTTSYNEQFF. The CDR3 coding sequence is TGTGCCAGCAGCTTAGATACAACTTCCTACAATGAGCAGTTCTTC.

The genes are TRBV3-1 and TRBJ2-7; 8 positions agree with TRBD2. CDR1 is LGHDT and CDR2 is YNNKEL in the germline V gene (reference sequence). V dropped 1 base and J dropped 5; count of bases not matched to a gene: 4. This CDR3 has 14 residues. The CDR3 region has the DNA TGTGCCAGCAGCCAAGTCGGCGGGGGGAACGAGCAGTACTTC. Amino acid sequence: CASSQVGGGNEQYF.

The chain joins TRBV12-3 or TRBV12-4 to TRBJ1-6, with D possibly TRBD1 on 5 matching bases. The ends were cut back, 6 bases at V and 10 bases at J, with 16 bases in the middle. This CDR3 is built from 14 residues. CDR3 DNA sequence: TGTGCCAGCAGCTTGTGGCAGAGGGGATCACCCCTCCACTTT. This gives the protein CASSLWQRGSPLHF.

The rearrangement links TRBV12-3 or TRBV12-4 to TRBJ2-1; TRBD2 agrees at 7 bases. This CDR3 region has 13 residues. The V and J ends lost 8 bases and 10 bases, in that order; junction bases with no gene match: 11. CDR3: CASLGPGGGEQFF. For the CDR3, the DNA is TGTGCCAGCCTCGGGCCGGGGGGTGGGGAGCAGTTCTTC.

The rearrangement links TRBV20-1 to TRBJ2-3, with D maybe TRBD2 (5 bases). The CDR3 has 14 amino acids. V was pared by 6 bases and J by 4 bases, with 17 bases between. In germline, CDR1 is DFQATT, CDR2 SNEGSKA (reference sequence). In nucleotides, the CDR3 is TGCAGTGCGGAGACGGGGTACGGGGCAGATACGCAGTATTTT. This translates into CSAETGYGADTQYF.

The chain employs TRBV10-3 and TRBJ1-2, with 7 bases aligning to TRBD1. Trimming at V came to 0 bases and at J to 4 bases, leaving 5 bases not matched to a gene. The length of the CDR3 is 15 residues. CDR1 is ENHRY, CDR2 SYGVKD, per germline. CDR3: CAISESGGVGYGYTF. In DNA form, the CDR3 reads TGTGCCATCAGTGAGTCAGGGGGCGTCGGCTATGGCTACACCTTC.